This is a list of T cell receptor beta chains from one sample in a study of T-cell reconstitution after alpha-beta-depleted transplantation in children. MiXCR, run by TCRdb on the PCR reads, gives a single entry per CDR3 protein. The sample contains about 200,000 distinct CDR3 sequences, 5% to 6.5% of which appear only once. This sample comprised PBMCs, obtained before TCRalphabeta/CD19-depleted stem cell transplant. Receptors were obtained from a girl under three years old with combined immunodeficiency, due to receive a stem cell transplant. CDR3s include the opening cysteine and the closing phenylalanine or tryptophan. D genes are given only for firm matches. The size field is filled for only some rows; it gives once, few, many or a size class.

D | J | V | size | DNA | CDR3
NA | TRBJ2-5 | TRBV11-1 | many | TGTGCCAGCACCTCATCGTCGACACCCGTTCGATTTCAAGAGACCCAGTACTTC | CASTSSSTPVRFQETQYF
NA | TRBJ2-3 | TRBV19 | NA | TGTGCCAGTAGTATTCGTACAGCCACTAGCACAGATACGCAGTATTTT | CASSIRTATSTDTQYF
NA | TRBJ2-7 | TRBV4-3 | many | TGCGCCAGCAGCCAGGGTACAGGGCTCTATTCCTACGAGCAGTACTTC | CASSQGTGLYSYEQYF
NA | TRBJ2-1 | TRBV12-3/TRBV12-4 | many | TGTGCCAGCACCCTATTCGGGGATGAGCAGTTCTTC | CASTLFGDEQFF
TRBD2 | TRBJ2-4 | TRBV20-1 | many | TGCAGTGCGTTGGGGTTAGCGGGATCTAAAAACATTCAGTACTTC | CSALGLAGSKNIQYF
TRBD1 | TRBJ2-1 | TRBV29-1 | many | TGCAGCGTTGAAGGGATCAGGGGGCGTGGGGAGTACAATGAGCAGTTCTTC | CSVEGIRGRGEYNEQFF
NA | TRBJ2-7 | TRBV7-2 | many | TGTGCCAGCAGCTTAGTTAGCGTAGGGGACGAGCAGTACTTC | CASSLVSVGDEQYF
TRBD2 | TRBJ2-7 | TRBV20-1 | many | TGCAGTGCTAGAGCTAGCGGGAGGTTCCTCTACGAGCAGTACTTC | CSARASGRFLYEQYF
NA | TRBJ1-6 | TRBV6-1 | many | TGTGCCAGCGGTCGGTACTCCTATAATTCACCCCTCCACTTT | CASGRYSYNSPLHF
NA | TRBJ2-7 | TRBV6-2/TRBV6-3 | NA | TGTGCCAGTGGGGGGGCGGCTGCCTCCTACGAGCAGTACTTC | CASGGAAASYEQYF
NA | TRBJ2-1 | TRBV7-9 | few | TGTGCCAGCTCAGGTACTCACAATGAGCAGTTCTTC | CASSGTHNEQFF
NA | TRBJ1-2 | TRBV11-2 | few | TGTGCCAGCCAGTTTGATCCTTTAGGGACTAACTATGGCTACACCTTC | CASQFDPLGTNYGYTF
NA | TRBJ2-3 | TRBV5-1 | many | TGCGCCAGCAGCTTCCAGGACACTACAGATACGCAGTATTTT | CASSFQDTTDTQYF
NA | TRBJ1-5 | TRBV7-8 | NA | TGTGCCAGCAGCTTAACAGGGATTAAGGGCAATCAGCCCCAGCATTTT | CASSLTGIKGNQPQHF
TRBD1 | TRBJ2-3 | TRBV2 | many | TGTGCCAGCAGTGAAAGGACAGGGGGCTTAACAGATACGCAGTATTTT | CASSERTGGLTDTQYF
NA | TRBJ2-3 | TRBV11-2 | many | TGTGCCAGCAGCTTTATGTCGGCTTCCACAGATACGCAGTATTTT | CASSFMSASTDTQYF
TRBD2 | TRBJ2-7 | TRBV7-2 | many | TGTGCCAGCAGCTTACGGTCTAGCGGTCTCTACGAGCAGTACTTC | CASSLRSSGLYEQYF
NA | TRBJ1-1 | TRBV25-1 | many | TGTGCCAGCAGTGAATTCCGGGCCCTTGGGGGTGTAGCTTTCTTT | CASSEFRALGGVAFF
NA | TRBJ1-3 | TRBV6-1 | many | TGTGCCAGCAGTGAATATGCGGCCAGTACCTACTCTGGAAACACCATATATTTT | CASSEYAASTYSGNTIYF
NA | TRBJ2-1 | TRBV7-2 | few | TGTGCCAGCAGCCAACAACTCGGCGGGAAGGGTTACAATGAGCAGTTCTTC | CASSQQLGGKGYNEQFF
NA | TRBJ2-1 | TRBV12-3/TRBV12-4 | many | TGTGCCAGCAGTTTAAACGGTGAGCAGTTCTTC | CASSLNGEQFF
NA | TRBJ2-4 | TRBV15 | many | TGTGCCACCAGCAGAGTTAGTTTAGCCAAAAACATTCAGTACTTC | CATSRVSLAKNIQYF
TRBD2 | TRBJ2-1 | TRBV12-3/TRBV12-4 | many | TGTGCCAGCAGTCCACCGGGACTATCGAAATACAATGAGCAGTTCTTC | CASSPPGLSKYNEQFF
NA | TRBJ2-7 | TRBV29-1 | many | TGCAGCGTTTCGGGATACGAGCAGTACTTC | CSVSGYEQYF
NA | TRBJ2-1 | TRBV6-5 | many | TGTGCCAGCAGGTTGACGGGGTCAAATGAGCAGTTCTTC | CASRLTGSNEQFF
NA | TRBJ1-4 | TRBV20-1 | many | TGCAGTGCTAGAAGTGTTTCAGGGAATGAAAAACTGTTTTTT | CSARSVSGNEKLFF
NA | TRBJ2-1 | TRBV12-3/TRBV12-4 | many | TGTGCCAGCAGTCCCCGGGGTGAGCAGTTCTTC | CASSPRGEQFF
NA | TRBJ2-7 | TRBV7-2 | many | TGTGCCAGCAGCTTAACAGGGTGGGGGAGAGGAGAGCAGTACTTC | CASSLTGWGRGEQYF
NA | TRBJ2-2 | TRBV6-1 | many | TGTGCCAGCAGTGAAAGCCAGAAGAACACCGGGGAGCTGTTTTTT | CASSESQKNTGELFF
TRBD1 | TRBJ2-7 | TRBV24-1 | NA | TGTGCCACCAGTGATCCGACAGGGAAAAGCTACGAGCAGTACTTC | CATSDPTGKSYEQYF
NA | TRBJ2-3 | TRBV12-3/TRBV12-4 | many | TGTGCCAGCAGTTTGGTAGGGTTCACAGATACGCAGTATTTT | CASSLVGFTDTQYF
TRBD2 | TRBJ2-1 | TRBV9 | few | TGTGCCAGCAGCCCCAGTAGTTGGGAGGCGGGAGGGCAGTTCTTC | CASSPSSWEAGGQFF
NA | TRBJ2-2 | TRBV10-3 | many | TGTGCCATCAGGAACAGGGAGATCACCGGGGAGCTGTTTTTT | CAIRNREITGELFF
NA | TRBJ1-5 | TRBV15 | many | TGTGCCACCAGCAGAGAACAGAGCAATCAGCCCCAGCATTTT | CATSREQSNQPQHF
TRBD1 | TRBJ2-7 | TRBV5-1 | many | TGCGCCAGCAGATCCGCCGGGACAGGGGAGAGCGAGCAGTACTTC | CASRSAGTGESEQYF
NA | TRBJ2-1 | TRBV5-1 | many | TGCGCCAGCAGCTCGCCGGACGCAGGTATCTACAATGAGCAGTTCTTC | CASSSPDAGIYNEQFF
NA | TRBJ2-1 | TRBV9 | many | TGTGCCAGCAGCGTAGGGGGGGGCATCACCTACAATGAGCAGTTCTTC | CASSVGGGITYNEQFF
NA | TRBJ2-7 | TRBV5-1 | many | TGCGCCAGCAAGGAAGAGGGTTACTCCTACGAGCAGTACTTC | CASKEEGYSYEQYF
NA | TRBJ1-6 | TRBV20-1 | many | TGCAGTGCTAGAAACAGGGTTAATTCACCCCTCCACTTT | CSARNRVNSPLHF
NA | TRBJ2-3 | TRBV10-3 | NA | TGTGCCATCAGTACGTGGGACTGCACAGATACGCAGTATTTT | CAISTWDCTDTQYF
TRBD1 | TRBJ2-4 | TRBV12-3/TRBV12-4 | many | TGTGCCAGCAGTTTAGGACAGGGAGAAAACATTCAGTACTTC | CASSLGQGENIQYF
NA | TRBJ2-1 | TRBV20-1 | many | TGCAGTGCTGTAGCGGAGCTGCGCTTGAATGAGCAGTTCTTC | CSAVAELRLNEQFF
TRBD2 | TRBJ2-5 | TRBV29-1 | many | TGCAGCGTTCGACTAGCGGGCTTCCAAGAGACCCAGTACTTC | CSVRLAGFQETQYF
NA | TRBJ2-3 | TRBV27 | few | TGTGCCAGCAGTTTGGTGATTTCTAGCACAGATACGCAGTATTTT | CASSLVISSTDTQYF
NA | TRBJ2-7 | TRBV13 | many | TGTGCCAGCAGCTCAAACCAGGAACAAATTTACGAGCAGTACTTC | CASSSNQEQIYEQYF